The clone carrying this T cell receptor beta chain occurred many times. Its antigen remains unknown. Unmatched junction bases numbered 8, after V lost 1 base and J lost 7 bases. Per the germline V gene, CDR1 is SGHDT and CDR2 is YYEEEE. The CDR3 loop spans 16 amino acids. This specimen belongs to a study of read filtering for tumor transcriptome and immune sequencing. Study-level points and caveats: Dropping single-read clonotypes raised IR-seq and RNA-seq shared-clonotype correlation.

This library used approximately 0.4 ug RNA and molecular barcoded adaptors spanning alpha/delta and beta/gamma chains. TCRdb re-called the reads through MiXCR, storing one row per CDR3 protein. The repertoire holds approximately 20,000 distinct CDR3 sequences, with approximately 14% as singletons. The source of this sequence is a donor older than 35 with multiple myeloma. Sequencing was done on a sample of a population of CD138-negative cells sorted from bone marrow. The chain couples TRBV5-6 to TRBJ2-1; 10 nucleotides agree with TRBD2. CDR3 sequence (DNA): TGTGCCAGCAGCTTGTGGAGCGGGAGGGCCTTGAATGAGCAGTTCTTC. Amino acids: CASSLWSGRALNEQFF.